Below are 24 T cell receptor beta chains sequenced from a single sample in a study of blood T cell repertoires in COVID-19. Profiling relied on immunoSEQ multiplex PCR, and the TCRdb table lists in-frame clones only, not all of them. The sample has around 220,000 clones, 65% to 85% seen once. Sequenced: PBMCs or T cells enriched from blood (not recorded which). These receptor sequences come from a woman aged 40 to 50 who had recovered from COVID-19.

The chain is built from TRBV10-1 and TRBJ2-1; 7 bases line up with TRBD2. The CDR3 is made up of 15 amino acids. Germline V gene sequence: CDR1 WNHNN, CDR2 SYGVQD (reference sequence). The trim removed 3 bases at V and 0 bases at J, leaving 2 bases unmatched. This CDR3 reads CASSDQRDSYNEQFF. DNA for the CDR3: TGCGCCAGCAGTGACCAGCGGGACTCCTACAATGAGCAGTTCTTC.

This clone showed up many times. This chain links TRBV7-9 with TRBJ2-1; 7 bases are shared with TRBD2. Germline V gene sequence: CDR1 SEHNR, CDR2 FQNEAQ (reference sequence). V lost 0 bases to trimming and J lost 0 bases; unmatched junction nucleotides: 2. This CDR3 region has 16 residues. The CDR3 DNA reads TGTGCCAGCAGCTTAGCGGGAGGGGCCTCCTACAATGAGCAGTTCTTC. This sequence encodes CASSLAGGASYNEQFF. Drawing the rest from reference TRBV7-9 and TRBJ2-1, the complete variable domain is DTGVSQNPRHKITKRGQNVTFRCDPISEHNRLYWYRQTLGQGPEFLTYFQNEAQLEKSRLLSDRFSAERPKGSFSTLEIQRTEQGDSAMYLCASSLAGGASYNEQFFGPGTRLTVL.

The DNA of the CDR3 is TGCAGCGTTGAGAAGGGGGCGGCTTCTGAAGCTTTCTTT. It specifies CSVEKGAASEAFF. The chain recombines TRBV29-1 with TRBJ1-1; 7 bases are a match to TRBD1. This CDR3 has 13 amino acids. Germline V CDR1 and CDR2: SQVTM, ANQGSEA. Unmatched junction bases numbered 7, after V lost 3 bases and J lost 6 bases.

This chain joins TRBV29-1 and TRBJ2-3, with D perhaps TRBD2 (5 bases). The CDR3 consists of 12 residues. Trimming left V 3 bases short and J 4 bases short, with 8 bases between. CDR1 and CDR2 from the germline V gene are SQVTM and ANQGSEA. This chain's CDR3 is CSVDEAADTQYF. CDR3 coding DNA: TGCAGCGTTGACGAAGCGGCAGATACGCAGTATTTT.

The chain recombines TRBV5-1 with TRBJ1-1; D not resolved. V was shortened by 1 base and J by 3 bases, with 7 bases between the two germline ends. CDR3 length: 13 amino acids. Germline CDR1 and CDR2: SGHRS and YFSETQ. Here the CDR3 reads CASSLTVDTEAFF. In nucleotides, the CDR3 is TGCGCCAGCAGCTTGACAGTAGACACTGAAGCTTTCTTT. The full variable domain, its missing parts supplied by reference TRBV5-1 and TRBJ1-1, is KAGVTQTPRYLIKTRGQQVTLSCSPISGHRSVSWYQQTPGQGLQFLFEYFSETQRNKGNFPGRFSGRQFSNSRSEMNVSTLELGDSALYLCASSLTVDTEAFFGQGTRLTVV.

This chain joins TRBV7-9 and TRBJ1-1; 11 bases are a match to TRBD1. The CDR3 is 14 residues long. Per the germline V gene, CDR1 is SEHNR and CDR2 is FQNEAQ (reference sequence). Losses at the gene ends were 5 bases for V and 11 bases for J; bases not matched to a gene: 10. The CDR3 reads CASSESGQGAGAFF. CDR3 bases: TGTGCCAGCAGCGAAAGCGGACAGGGGGCGGGGGCTTTCTTT.

This clone was detected only a few times. CDR3 nucleotide sequence: TGTGCCAGCAGCTTGACCTCCGGGAGCAATCAGCCCCAGCATTTT. Protein sequence: CASSLTSGSNQPQHF. The chain employs TRBV7-9 and TRBJ1-5; no firm D call. The CDR3 has 15 amino acids. Germline CDR1 and CDR2: SEHNR and FQNEAQ (reference sequence). Trimming shortened V by 3 bases and J by 1 base, and 10 bases separated the two germline ends.

V and J are TRBV19 and TRBJ1-5; 8 bases fit TRBD1. The CDR3 loop spans 15 amino acids. V shed 4 bases, J shed 3 bases, and the junction held 5 bases outside the gene matches. CDR1 is LNHDA and CDR2 is SQIVND in the germline V gene (reference sequence). In DNA form, the CDR3 reads TGTGCCAGTAGTACCGACAGGGGCGCCAATCAGCCCCAGCATTTT. Translated: CASSTDRGANQPQHF.

Here the CDR3 DNA reads TGTGCCAGCAGCCGACAGCAGGTACCCCCTGGGGCCAACGTCCTGACTTTC. Its protein is CASSRQQVPPGANVLTF. V usage is TRBV7-8 and J usage is TRBJ2-6; D might be TRBD1 (5 bases). Trimming removed 5 bases from V and 2 bases from J, with 16 bases in between. The CDR3 length is 17 residues. Germline CDR1 and CDR2: SGHVS and FQNEAQ.

The chain joins TRBV5-1 to TRBJ1-6, with a possible D match to TRBD1 (5 bases). CDR3 length: 16 amino acids. From germline, CDR1 is SGHRS and CDR2 YFSETQ. V shed 4 bases and J shed 0 bases, with 11 bases lying between them. In DNA, the CDR3 is TGCGCCAGCAGCCTAGATGACAGCTCCTATAATTCACCCCTCCACTTT. This encodes CASSLDDSSYNSPLHF.

V and J are TRBV13 and TRBJ2-3; 9 bases map to TRBD2. With V trimmed by 11 bases and J by 8 bases, 5 bases remained unmatched. From germline, CDR1 is PRHDT and CDR2 FYEKMQ (reference sequence). The CDR3 covers 11 residues. In nucleotides, the CDR3 is TGTGCCGGGTTGCGGGAGGGTACGCAGTATTTT. It translates to CAGLREGTQYF.

This chain joins TRBV13 and TRBJ2-7; the D is unclear. This CDR3 contains 13 residues. Germline V CDR1 and CDR2: PRHDT, FYEKMQ (reference sequence). The V and J ends lost 5 bases and 5 bases respectively, with 13 bases between them. For the CDR3, the DNA is TGTGCCAGCAGCCCAGGCAATAGTAACGAGCAGTACTTC. It translates to CASSPGNSNEQYF.

The V and J genes are TRBV27 and TRBJ2-7, with 8 bases lining up with TRBD2. Trimming removed 7 bases from V and 3 bases from J; junction bases left unmatched: 14. Germline V gives CDR1 MNHEY, CDR2 SMNVEV (reference sequence). This CDR3 region has 16 residues. CDR3 nucleotides: TGTGCCAGCATCCACACTTCACCGGGACTAGGCTACGAGCAGTACTTC. Translating it yields CASIHTSPGLGYEQYF.

The count of this clone is one. The V gene is TRBV19, the J gene TRBJ2-1; TRBD2 matches at 9 bases. Germline-derived CDR1 and CDR2 are LNHDA and SQIVND (reference sequence). This CDR3 contains 17 residues. The V segment lost 4 bases and the J segment 4 bases; nucleotides outside the gene matches: 11. The CDR3 protein is CASSTRLAGVSYNEQFF. CDR3 sequence (DNA): TGTGCCAGTAGTACCCGGTTAGCGGGAGTCTCATACAATGAGCAGTTCTTC.

CDR3 sequence: CASSLSTGGYYEQYF. CDR3 DNA sequence: TGCGCCAGCAGCTTGTCAACAGGGGGATACTACGAGCAGTACTTC. J is TRBJ2-7 and V is TRBV5-1, with 8 bases fitting TRBD1. With 1 base clipped from V and 3 bases from J, the junction kept 6 bases outside the gene matches. Germline CDR1 SGHRS, CDR2 YFSETQ. This CDR3 contains 15 residues.

The DNA of the CDR3 is TGTGCCATCAGTGAAGGGGTCCGTGAAGCTTTCTTT. This sequence encodes CAISEGVREAFF. This chain joins TRBV10-3 and TRBJ1-1; tentatively, D is TRBD1 (5 bases). The CDR3 runs to 12 residues. The germline V and J ends were trimmed by 3 bases and 7 bases, with 9 bases remaining between them. Germline CDR1 reads ENHRY; CDR2 reads SYGVKD.

CDR3 sequence: CASSYHGTVEAFF. The CDR3 coding sequence is TGTGCCAGCAGTTACCACGGGACAGTTGAAGCTTTCTTT. The chain employs TRBV6-5 and TRBJ1-1; TRBD1 matches at 7 bases. The V segment lost 2 bases and the J segment 7 bases; nucleotides outside the gene matches: 4. Germline-derived CDR1 and CDR2 are MNHEY and SVGAGI. This CDR3 region has 13 residues.

The chain employs TRBV19 and TRBJ2-1; the D gene is possibly TRBD1 (5 bases). CDR3 size: 16 residues. The V and J ends lost 7 bases and 2 bases respectively, with 18 bases between them. CDR1 is LNHDA, CDR2 SQIVND, per germline (reference sequence). In DNA, the CDR3 is TGTGCCAGTACCGACTCGCAGGGTCTCGCCTACAATGAGCAGTTCTTC. Amino acid sequence: CASTDSQGLAYNEQFF. Based on the CDR3 plus reference TRBV19 and TRBJ2-1, the full variable domain is DGGITQSPKYLFRKEGQNVTLSCEQNLNHDAMYWYRQDPGQGLRLIYYSQIVNDFQKGDIAEGYSVSREKKESFPLTVTSAQKNPTAFYLCASTDSQGLAYNEQFFGPGTRLTVL.

The chain has TRBV7-2 and TRBJ1-1; the D is unclear. Germline V gene sequence: CDR1 SGHTA, CDR2 FQGNSA. This CDR3 is built from 14 residues. Between the trimmed V and J ends, which lost 0 bases and 2 bases, there was a span of 7 bases. CDR3 nucleotides: TGTGCCAGCAGCTTAGCCCATGTTAACACTGAAGCTTTCTTT. This sequence encodes CASSLAHVNTEAFF.

V usage is TRBV3-1 (or the pseudogene TRBV3-2) and J usage is TRBJ2-1; 7 positions agree with TRBD2. Unmatched junction bases numbered 4, after V lost 1 base and J lost 4 bases. Germline CDR1 is LGHDT and CDR2 is YNNKEL (reference sequence). CDR3 size: 15 residues. The CDR3 DNA reads TGTGCCAGCAGCCAAGTCGAGCGGGGTTACAATGAGCAGTTCTTC. This gives the protein CASSQVERGYNEQFF.

This chain uses TRBV19 with TRBJ2-2, with TRBD1 identical over 7 bases. The CDR3 totals 17 residues. The V and J ends lost 6 bases and 2 bases, in that order; junction bases with no gene match: 12. Germline CDR1 is LNHDA and CDR2 is SQIVND (reference sequence). This CDR3 is CASSQGVGDFNTGELFF. The CDR3 region has the DNA TGTGCCAGTAGCCAGGGGGTTGGGGATTTTAACACCGGGGAGCTGTTTTTT.

This chain links TRBV7-2 with TRBJ2-7, with D perhaps TRBD2 (6 bases). V lost 5 bases, J lost 0 bases, and 14 bases lay in between. This CDR3 is built from 15 residues. Germline loops: CDR1 SGHTA, CDR2 FQGNSA. The CDR3 spells CASSASGLSSYEQYF. The CDR3 nucleotides are TGTGCCAGCAGCGCGAGCGGGTTAAGCTCCTACGAGCAGTACTTC.

The DNA for the CDR3 is TGTGCCAGTACCCTAGACAGGGCTGCGACCGGGGAGCTGTTTTTT. This gives the protein CASTLDRAATGELFF. This chain joins TRBV19 and TRBJ2-2; 7 nucleotides align to TRBD1. The V gene's germline CDR1 is LNHDA and CDR2 SQIVND (reference sequence). Unmatched junction bases numbered 10, after V lost 7 bases and J lost 5 bases. The CDR3 totals 15 residues.

The chain joins TRBV5-4 to TRBJ2-7, with TRBD2 as a possible D gene (6 bases). The CDR3 spans 14 residues. V was cut by 2 bases and J by 1 base, with 10 bases left in between. CDR1 is SGHNT, CDR2 YYREEE, per germline (reference sequence). The CDR3 bases are TGTGCCAGCAGCTTTGGTAGCGGTTCCTACGAGCAGTACTTC. It codes for CASSFGSGSYEQYF.